Given below is one T cell receptor beta chain in context. Its specificity is not known. Molecules of cDNA were individually given unique molecular identifiers that were attached to them. Each CDR3 protein is one row after TCRdb ran MiXCR on the 5' RACE reads. The data contain roughly 70,000 distinct CDR3 sequences, around 20% of them singletons. Trimming removed 7 bases at V and 8 bases at J, with 26 bases between. The germline V gene encodes CDR1 SQVTM and CDR2 ANQGSEA. This CDR3 is built from 15 residues. This record comes from a study of early T cells in non-severe SARS-CoV-2 infection. Study at large: Sequencing was performed on bulk RNA from unsorted whole blood, leaving chains unpaired. General observations from the study: The VDJdb matching leaned toward anti-spike CD8 responses and overlooked private and CD4 specificities.

This receptor was identified in an adult who was a healthcare worker with PCR-confirmed SARS-CoV-2 infection or an uninfected control (not recorded which). The rearrangement joins TRBV29-1 to TRBJ1-1, with D tentatively TRBD1 (5 bases). This material consisted of whole blood, taken at baseline. Here the CDR3 DNA reads TGCAGCGCCGTAACCCCCCCTCAGGGAAGGACCGAAGCTTTCTTT. Translating gives CSAVTPPQGRTEAFF.